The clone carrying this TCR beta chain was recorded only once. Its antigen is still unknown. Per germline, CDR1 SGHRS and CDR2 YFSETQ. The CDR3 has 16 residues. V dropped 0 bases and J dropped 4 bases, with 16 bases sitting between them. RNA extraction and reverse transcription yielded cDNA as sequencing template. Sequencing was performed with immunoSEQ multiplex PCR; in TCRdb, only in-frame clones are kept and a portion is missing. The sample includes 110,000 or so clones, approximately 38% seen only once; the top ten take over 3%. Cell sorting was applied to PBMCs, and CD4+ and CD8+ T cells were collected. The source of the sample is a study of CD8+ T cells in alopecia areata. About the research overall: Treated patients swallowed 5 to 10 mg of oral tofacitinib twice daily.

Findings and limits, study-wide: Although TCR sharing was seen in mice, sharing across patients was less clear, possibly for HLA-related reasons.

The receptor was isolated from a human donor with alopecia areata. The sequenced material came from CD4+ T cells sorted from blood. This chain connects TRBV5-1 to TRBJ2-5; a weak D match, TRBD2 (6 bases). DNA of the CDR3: TGCGCCAGCAGCTTGGGGTCTGGCGCCGGGGGAGAGACCCAGTACTTC. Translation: CASSLGSGAGGETQYF.